This entry concerns a single TCR beta chain. Its target is unknown. The sample comes from a study of cytomegalovirus exposure and HLA in healthy donors. About the research overall: About 85 million unique TCR sequences came from HLA-typed donors in an early release. Study outcomes and limitations: A missense DCLRE1C variant was associated with V- and J-gene trimming of TCR beta chains in a later analysis, and an independent cohort replicated the association. With DRB1 most and HLA-C fewest, TCR association rates differed between HLA loci in a later analysis.

V lost 5 bases, J lost 0 bases, and 5 bases stayed unmatched. The V gene's germline CDR1 is SGHNT and CDR2 YENEEA. The CDR3 sequence is 15 residues long. Primers for the PCR totalled 60 Vbeta and 13 Jbeta. Only in-frame clones appear in the TCRdb table, and some are missing; sequencing was by immunoSEQ multiplex PCR. The data contain about 77,000 clones, roughly 80% of them singletons. The sequence derives from a man between 35 and 55 years old in good health and CMV-seronegative. The chain couples TRBV11-3 to TRBJ2-3, with 7 bases that match TRBD1. The sample was PBMCs. This CDR3 reads CASSPGQPSTDTQYF. The CDR3 DNA sequence: TGTGCCAGCAGCCCGGGACAGCCTAGCACAGATACGCAGTATTTT.